This TCR beta chain was sequenced for a study of shared clonotypes between healthy human individuals. The repertoire was sequenced with immunoSEQ multiplex PCR; TCRdb's copy has only in-frame clones and lacks some. The sample carries 730,000 or so clones, 72% recorded once. Germline CDR1 is SGHAT and CDR2 is FQDESV (reference sequence). The CDR3 is 15 residues long. V lost 3 bases to trimming and J lost 6 bases, with 17 bases between them. The chain joins TRBV11-1 to TRBJ1-2, with D maybe TRBD1 (6 bases). The source of this sequence is a woman in her twenties or thirties in good health. The sequenced material came from memory CD4+ T cells sorted from blood. Subset given: CD45RA-negative fraction. The CDR3 nucleotides read TGTGCCAGCAGCTTGTCACAGGGACTATTGGATGGCTACACCTTC. Protein product: CASSLSQGLLDGYTF.